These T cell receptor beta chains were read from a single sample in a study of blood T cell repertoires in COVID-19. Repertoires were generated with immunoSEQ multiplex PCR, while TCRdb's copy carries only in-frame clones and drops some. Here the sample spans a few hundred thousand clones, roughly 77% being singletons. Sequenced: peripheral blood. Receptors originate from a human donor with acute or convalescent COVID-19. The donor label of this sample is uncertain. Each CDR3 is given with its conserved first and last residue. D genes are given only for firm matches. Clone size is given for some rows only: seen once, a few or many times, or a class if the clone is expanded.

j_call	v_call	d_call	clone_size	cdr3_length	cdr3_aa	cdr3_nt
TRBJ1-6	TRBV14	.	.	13	CASSQLSNSPLHF	TGTGCCAGCAGCCAACTGAGTAATTCACCCCTCCACTTT
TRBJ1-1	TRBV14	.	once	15	CASSQAGALNTEAFF	TGTGCCAGCAGCCAAGCAGGCGCCCTGAACACTGAAGCTTTCTTT
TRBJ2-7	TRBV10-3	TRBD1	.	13	CAISEFTGAEQYF	TGTGCCATCAGTGAGTTTACAGGGGCCGAGCAGTACTTC
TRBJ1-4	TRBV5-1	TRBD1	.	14	CASSMTLTGEKLFF	TGCGCCAGCAGCATGACTCTGACAGGGGAAAAACTGTTTTTT
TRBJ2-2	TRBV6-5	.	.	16	CASSYEQGGGTGELFF	TGTGCCAGCAGTTACGAGCAGGGGGGTGGCACCGGGGAGCTGTTTTTT
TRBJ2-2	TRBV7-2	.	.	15	CASSSSGGNTGELFF	TGTGCCAGCAGCTCTTCGGGTGGCAACACCGGGGAGCTGTTTTTT
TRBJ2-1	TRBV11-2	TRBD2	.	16	CASSAGLAGGQNEQFF	TGTGCCAGCAGCGCGGGGCTAGCGGGGGGGCAGAATGAGCAGTTCTTC
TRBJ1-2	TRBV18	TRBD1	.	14	CASSLATGGYGYTF	TGTGCCAGCTCCCTTGCCACAGGGGGCTATGGCTACACCTTC
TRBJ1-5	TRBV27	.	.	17	CASSSGRGPLNNQPQHF	TGTGCCAGCAGTTCTGGCCGGGGTCCACTTAACAATCAGCCCCAGCATTTT
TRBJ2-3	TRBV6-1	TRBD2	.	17	CASSEARGGHRLLWQYF	TGTGCCAGCAGTGAAGCGCGCGGGGGGCACAGATTACTGTGGCAGTATTTT
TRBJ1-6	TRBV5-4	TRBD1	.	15	CASSRKTGGNSPLHF	TGTGCCAGCAGCAGAAAGACAGGGGGCAATTCACCCCTCCACTTT
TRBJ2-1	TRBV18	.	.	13	CASSAISGNEQFF	TGTGCCAGCTCAGCCATCTCAGGGAATGAGCAGTTCTTC
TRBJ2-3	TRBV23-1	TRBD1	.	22	CASSQLEQGPGIPPHTTDTQYF	TGCGCCAGCAGTCAACTGGAACAGGGGCCGGGGATACCACCCCACACCACAGATACGCAGTATTTT
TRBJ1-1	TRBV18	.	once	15	CASSPSRAAGTEAFF	TGTGCCAGCTCACCATCGAGGGCGGCGGGTACTGAAGCTTTCTTT
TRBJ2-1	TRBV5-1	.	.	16	CASSLGIIRDYNEQFF	TGCGCCAGCAGCTTGGGTATAATCCGGGACTACAATGAGCAGTTCTTC
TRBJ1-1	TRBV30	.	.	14	CAWSAGVVNTEAFF	TGTGCCTGGAGTGCGGGGGTCGTGAACACTGAAGCTTTCTTT
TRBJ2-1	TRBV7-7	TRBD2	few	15	CASSPSGGVSNEQFF	TGTGCCAGCAGCCCCAGCGGGGGGGTGTCCAATGAGCAGTTCTTC
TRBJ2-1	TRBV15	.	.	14	CATSRERAGFEQFF	TGTGCCACCAGCAGAGAGAGGGCCGGCTTTGAGCAGTTCTTC
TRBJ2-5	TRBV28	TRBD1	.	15	CASSFSGTVQETQYF	TGTGCCAGCAGTTTTTCCGGGACAGTCCAAGAGACCCAGTACTTC
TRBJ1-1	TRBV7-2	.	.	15	CASSLIPGWITEAFF	TGTGCCAGCAGCTTAATCCCAGGGTGGATAACTGAAGCTTTCTTT
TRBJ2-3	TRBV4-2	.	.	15	CASSQAGSGTDTQYF	TGTGCCAGCAGCCAAGCAGGGTCGGGCACAGATACGCAGTATTTT
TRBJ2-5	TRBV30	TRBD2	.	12	CVLSGRGETQYF	TGTGTCTTATCAGGGCGGGGGGAGACCCAGTACTTC
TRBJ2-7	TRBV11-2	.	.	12	CASSSEGYEQYF	TGTGCCAGCAGCTCCGAGGGTTACGAGCAGTACTTC
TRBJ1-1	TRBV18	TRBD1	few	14	CASGDSPAGAEAFF	TGTGCCAGCGGGGACAGCCCCGCCGGGGCTGAAGCTTTCTTT
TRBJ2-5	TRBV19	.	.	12	CASSMASGTQYF	TGTGCCAGTAGTATGGCAAGCGGGACCCAGTACTTC
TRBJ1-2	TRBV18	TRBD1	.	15	CASSRGQDVNYGYTF	TGTGCCAGCTCCCGTGGACAGGACGTTAACTATGGCTACACCTTC
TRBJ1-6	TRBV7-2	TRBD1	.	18	CASSRQAYTGTGGSPLHF	TGTGCCAGCAGCCGCCAGGCCTATACCGGGACAGGGGGTTCACCCCTCCACTTT
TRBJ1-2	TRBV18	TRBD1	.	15	CASSPRQGDFYGYTF	TGTGCCAGCTCACCAAGGCAGGGGGATTTCTATGGCTACACCTTC
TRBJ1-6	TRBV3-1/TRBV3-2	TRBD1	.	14	CASSPRGKNSPLHF	TGTGCCAGCAGCCCCAGGGGGAAAAATTCACCCCTCCACTTT
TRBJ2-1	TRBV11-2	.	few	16	CASSLDLFRANNEQFF	TGTGCCAGCAGCTTAGATCTCTTCAGAGCGAACAATGAGCAGTTCTTC
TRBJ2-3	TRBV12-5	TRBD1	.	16	CASGFRQGRYTDTQYF	TGTGCTAGTGGTTTTCGACAGGGAAGATACACAGATACGCAGTATTTT
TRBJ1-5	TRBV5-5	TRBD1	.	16	CASSLDGTGGGQPQHF	TGTGCCAGCAGCTTGGACGGGACAGGGGGCGGGCAGCCCCAGCATTTT
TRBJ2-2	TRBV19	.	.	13	CASRGIDTGELFF	TGTGCCAGCAGGGGTATCGACACCGGGGAGCTGTTTTTT
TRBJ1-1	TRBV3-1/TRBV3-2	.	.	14	CASSQDRFFGGAFF	TGTGCCAGCAGCCAAGATCGATTCTTTGGGGGGGCTTTCTTT
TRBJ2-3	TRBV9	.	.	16	CASSVGSGLSTDTQYF	TGTGCCAGCAGCGTAGGCAGCGGGCTAAGCACAGATACGCAGTATTTT
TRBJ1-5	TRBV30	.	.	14	CAWSVGGRGQPQHF	TGTGCCTGGAGTGTAGGAGGGAGAGGTCAGCCCCAGCATTTT
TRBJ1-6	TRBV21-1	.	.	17	CASSKESSYASRSPLHF	TGTGCCAGCAGCAAAGAATCCAGCTATGCGTCTAGGTCACCCCTCCACTTT
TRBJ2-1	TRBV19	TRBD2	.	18	CASSIEGWASGGGNEQFF	TGTGCCAGTAGTATAGAGGGTTGGGCTAGCGGGGGCGGCAATGAGCAGTTCTTC
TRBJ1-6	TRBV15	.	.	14	CATSRQGRDSPLHF	TGTGCCACCAGCAGACAGGGCAGGGATTCACCCCTCCACTTT
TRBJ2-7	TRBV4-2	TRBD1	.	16	CASSQRHRTGVYEQYF	TGTGCCAGCAGCCAACGACATCGGACAGGGGTCTACGAGCAGTACTTC
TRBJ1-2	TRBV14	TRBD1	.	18	CASSQRLTGQGLNYGYTF	TGTGCCAGCAGCCAACGCCTAACGGGACAGGGATTAAACTATGGCTACACCTTC
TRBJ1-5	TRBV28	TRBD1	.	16	CASSLPDLGGRQPQHF	TGTGCCAGCAGCCTGCCTGATTTAGGGGGCCGACAGCCCCAGCATTTT
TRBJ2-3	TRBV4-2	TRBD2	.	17	CASSQDPSGGPAGTQYF	TGTGCCAGCAGCCAAGATCCTAGCGGGGGCCCCGCCGGTACGCAGTATTTT
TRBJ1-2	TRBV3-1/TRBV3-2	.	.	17	CASSQPKEGVGFYGYTF	TGTGCCAGCAGCCAACCAAAAGAGGGGGTGGGATTCTATGGCTACACCTTC
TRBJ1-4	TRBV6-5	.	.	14	CASGGGRMVGKLFF	TGTGCCAGCGGGGGGGGAAGAATGGTTGGAAAACTGTTTTTT
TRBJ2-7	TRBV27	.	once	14	CASSSQGSGYEQYF	TGTGCCAGCAGTTCCCAGGGGAGTGGCTACGAGCAGTACTTC
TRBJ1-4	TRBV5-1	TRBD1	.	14	CASSLTGAGEKLFF	TGCGCCAGCAGCCTAACAGGGGCAGGCGAAAAACTGTTTTTT
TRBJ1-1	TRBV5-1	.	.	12	CASRQGNTEAFF	TGCGCCAGCAGACAGGGGAACACTGAAGCTTTCTTT
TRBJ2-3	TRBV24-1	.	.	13	CATSAQGPDTQYF	TGTGCCACCAGTGCACAGGGCCCCGATACGCAGTATTTT
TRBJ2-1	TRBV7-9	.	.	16	CASSLARRTLSNEQFF	TGTGCCAGCAGCTTAGCGAGGAGAACCCTATCAAATGAGCAGTTCTTC
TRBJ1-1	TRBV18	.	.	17	CASSSWPGVNMNTEAFF	TGTGCCAGCTCCTCGTGGCCAGGGGTGAATATGAACACTGAAGCTTTCTTT
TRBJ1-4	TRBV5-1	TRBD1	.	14	CASSAGQGREKLFF	TGCGCCAGCAGCGCGGGACAGGGACGGGAAAAACTGTTTTTT
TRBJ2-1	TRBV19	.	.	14	CASSIRGVDNEQFF	TGTGCCAGTAGTATAAGGGGCGTGGACAATGAGCAGTTCTTC
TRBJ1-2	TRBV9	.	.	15	CASSVSLSGYYGYTF	TGTGCCAGCAGCGTCAGTTTATCCGGGTACTATGGCTACACCTTC
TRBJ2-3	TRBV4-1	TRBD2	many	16	CASSQAGLAGTDTQYF	TGCGCCAGCAGCCAAGCTGGACTAGCGGGAACAGATACGCAGTATTTT